This T cell receptor beta chain was documented in a study of blood T cell repertoires in COVID-19 (TCRdb year 2020). About the study as a whole: Collaborator samples came from the United States, Italy and Spain and covered acute and convalescent phases of COVID-19. The prospective study material was composed of cDNA or gDNA derived from T cells, B-cell-depleted T cells, or PBMCs. Subjects who had been exposed to COVID-19, were actively infected with it, or had recovered from it provided the deeply sampled blood TCRbeta repertoires that made up the dataset. A freely available public database, intended as a resource for researchers studying the immune response to SARS-CoV-2, is where the repertoires were released. The samples were drawn from two sources: the first 160 participants of the ongoing ImmuneRACE study, and about 1,300 subjects contributed by 6 global collaborators. A de-identified subject ID, COVID-19 status, age in years and sex were almost always included in the sample metadata. HLA class I and class II types, where available, came from metadata supplied by the sample provider rather than from assay-based typing.

In the prospective study, participants were 18 to 89 years old, resided in 24 geographic areas of the United States, and were enrolled through a virtual design. In the prospective study, participants were assigned to cohorts based on the clinical history participants reported in a screening survey and a study questionnaire. Mobile phlebotomists in the prospective study collected whole blood, serum and a nasopharyngeal or oropharyngeal swab from every participant. Over a roughly 2-month period, participants in the prospective study had the option of providing additional blood draws and questionnaires. Before DNA extraction, blood samples from the prospective study were shipped at room temperature or frozen. Trimming costs V 2 bases and J 3 bases, and their ends lie 19 bases apart. Spanning cysteine to phenylalanine, the CDR3 consists of 17 amino acids. Only CDR3 DNA is held: 51 bases, read in frame from base 1. CDR1 and CDR2, looked up from the germline V gene, are MNHEY and SVGEGT.

A few counts support this clone. Its antigen has not been determined. No much larger clonotype is one base removed from it; base qualities were not supplied. The immunoSEQ Assay, a bias-controlled multiplex PCR, was used to amplify TCRbeta CDR3 regions from genomic DNA. The original pipeline was this. The number of nucleated cells in each sample was estimated by amplification of reference gene primers within the assay. To quantify the absolute abundance of each unique TCRbeta CDR3 rearrangement, sequence reads were collapsed and filtered. For each sample, productive Simpson clonality was calculated as the square root of Simpson's diversity index over productive rearrangements. The immuneACCESS repertoire file appears here via TCRdb, limited to in-frame rearrangements. These files lack a portion of the clones; in checked studies, under half of the deficit traces to unresolved V genes, and the cause of the others is not known. Clonal size and the V and J genes are those of that table, whereas D and trimming came from the DNA. Within this sample are a few hundred thousand clones, with nearly 90% of them counted one time only. About 1.5% of the sample comes from the top ten.

Overall study outcomes, separate from this receptor: How much clinical and demographic metadata was included differed by source and by participant, and the metadata was provided uncurated.

The sequence came from a woman younger than 35 with acute COVID-19. The chain is assembled from TRBV6-2 or TRBV6-3 and TRBJ1-2; the best D guess is TRBD1, with 5 bases matching. Source material: PBMCs or T cells enriched from blood (not recorded which). DNA sequence: TGTGCCAGCAGTTACAATCGGCCGGGGGGTCCATACTATGGCTACACCTTC. The resulting protein is CASSYNRPGGPYYGYTF.